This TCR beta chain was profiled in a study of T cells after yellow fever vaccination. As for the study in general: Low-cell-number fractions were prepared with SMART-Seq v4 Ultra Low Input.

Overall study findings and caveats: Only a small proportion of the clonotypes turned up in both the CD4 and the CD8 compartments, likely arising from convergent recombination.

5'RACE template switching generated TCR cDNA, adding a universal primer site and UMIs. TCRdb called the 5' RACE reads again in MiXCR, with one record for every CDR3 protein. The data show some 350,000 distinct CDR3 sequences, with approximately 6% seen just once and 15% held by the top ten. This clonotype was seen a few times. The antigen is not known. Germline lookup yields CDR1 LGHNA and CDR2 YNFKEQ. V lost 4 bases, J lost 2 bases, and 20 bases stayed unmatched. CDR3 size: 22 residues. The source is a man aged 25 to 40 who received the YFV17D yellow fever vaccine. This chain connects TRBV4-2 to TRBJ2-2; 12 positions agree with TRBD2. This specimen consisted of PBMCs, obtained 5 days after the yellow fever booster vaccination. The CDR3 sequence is CASSPRLPGLAGLGRNTGELFF. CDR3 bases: TGTGCCAGCAGCCCTCGTCTGCCGGGACTAGCGGGCCTAGGAAGAAACACCGGGGAGCTGTTTTTT.